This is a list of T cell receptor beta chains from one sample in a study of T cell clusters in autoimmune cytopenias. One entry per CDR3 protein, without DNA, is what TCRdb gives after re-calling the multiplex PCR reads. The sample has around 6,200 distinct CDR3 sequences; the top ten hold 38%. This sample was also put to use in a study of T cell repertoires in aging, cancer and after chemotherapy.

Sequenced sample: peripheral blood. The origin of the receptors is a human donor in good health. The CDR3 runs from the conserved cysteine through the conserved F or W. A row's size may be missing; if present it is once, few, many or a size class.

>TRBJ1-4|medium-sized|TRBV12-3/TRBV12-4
CASSPGRGNEKLFF
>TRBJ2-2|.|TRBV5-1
CASSYQQGDTGELFF
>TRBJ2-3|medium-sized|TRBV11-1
CASSLRVSTDTQYF
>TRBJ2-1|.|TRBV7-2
CASSFDNEQFF
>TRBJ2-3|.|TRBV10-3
CAISNTAGTSGGLTQYF
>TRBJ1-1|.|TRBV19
CASSKRGAAHEAFF
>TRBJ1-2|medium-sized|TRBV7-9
CASSLSTGSLYGYTF
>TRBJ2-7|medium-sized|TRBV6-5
CASRRDRGRSYEQYF
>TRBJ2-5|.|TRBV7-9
CASSLGRGYQETQYF
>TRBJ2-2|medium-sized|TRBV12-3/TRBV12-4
CASSFRNTGELFF
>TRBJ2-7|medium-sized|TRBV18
CASSPLRDEQYF
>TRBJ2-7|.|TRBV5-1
CASSPLRRDTYEQYF
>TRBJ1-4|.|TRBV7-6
CASIPNRATNEKLFF
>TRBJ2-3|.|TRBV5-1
CASAGTAGGDTQYF
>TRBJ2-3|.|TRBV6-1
CASTGLAGARTDTQYF
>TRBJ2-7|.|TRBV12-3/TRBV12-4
CASSKTGGWLADYEQYF
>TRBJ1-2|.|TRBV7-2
CASSLGLRSNLDGYTF
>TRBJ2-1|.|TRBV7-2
CASSDPLKDEQFF
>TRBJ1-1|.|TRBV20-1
CSARQDLNTEAFF
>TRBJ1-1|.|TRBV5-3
CARSLTGGGFF
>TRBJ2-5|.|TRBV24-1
CATSDWRQQETQYF
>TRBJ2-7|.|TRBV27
CASRPQGPAYEQYF
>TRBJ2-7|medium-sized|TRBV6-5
CASTPGLAGYEQYF
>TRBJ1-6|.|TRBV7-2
CASSLGGGSSPLHF
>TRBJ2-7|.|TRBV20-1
CSARAEGQGETYEQYF
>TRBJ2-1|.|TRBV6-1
CASSDIDTSGDYNEQFF
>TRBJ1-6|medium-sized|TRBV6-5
CASRRTANYNSPLHF
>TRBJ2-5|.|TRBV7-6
CASSSQSIVQETQYF
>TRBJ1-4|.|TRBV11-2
CASSLLDAANEKLFF
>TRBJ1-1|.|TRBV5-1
CASSSRPVRGTEAFF
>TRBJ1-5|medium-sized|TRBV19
CASSILDLGRNQPQHF
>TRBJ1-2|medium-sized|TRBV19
CASSIAAGPNYGYTF
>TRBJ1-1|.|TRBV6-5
CASSSRGSNTEAFF
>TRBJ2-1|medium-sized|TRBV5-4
CASSLGGGSNEQFF
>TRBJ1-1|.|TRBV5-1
CASSLGVGEAFF
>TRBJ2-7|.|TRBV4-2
CASSQGIGQGSKGEQYF
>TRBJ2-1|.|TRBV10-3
CAISESESSYNEQFF
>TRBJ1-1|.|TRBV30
CAWREQGITEAFF
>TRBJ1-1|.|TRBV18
CASSPSQGAITEAFF
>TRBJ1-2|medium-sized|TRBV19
CASIKGGWNYGYTF
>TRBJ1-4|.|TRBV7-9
CASSSIRASNEKLFF
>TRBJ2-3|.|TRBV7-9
CAATGSGGSDTQYF
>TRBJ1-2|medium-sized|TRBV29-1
CSVERGADGYTF